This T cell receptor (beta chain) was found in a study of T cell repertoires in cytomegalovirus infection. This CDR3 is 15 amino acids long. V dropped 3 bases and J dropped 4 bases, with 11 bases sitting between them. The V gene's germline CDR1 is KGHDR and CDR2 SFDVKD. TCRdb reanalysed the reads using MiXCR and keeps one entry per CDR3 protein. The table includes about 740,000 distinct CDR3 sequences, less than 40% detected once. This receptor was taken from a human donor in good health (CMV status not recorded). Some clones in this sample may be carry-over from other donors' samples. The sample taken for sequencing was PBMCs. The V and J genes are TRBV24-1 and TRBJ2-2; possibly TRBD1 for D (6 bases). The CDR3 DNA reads TGTGCCACCAGTGATCCCGGGACATTCACCGGGGAGCTGTTTTTT. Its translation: CATSDPGTFTGELFF.